The 21 T cell receptor beta chains reported below all come from one sample, sequenced in a study of T-cell memory formation after mild COVID-19. One entry per CDR3 protein results from TCRdb running MiXCR on the 5' RACE reads. The table shows a few hundred thousand distinct CDR3 sequences, with roughly 16% occurring only once. The sample taken for sequencing was PBMCs or a T cell subset sorted from them (not recorded which). The receptors were gathered from a man between 18 and 29 years old who had mild COVID-19 (a few samples of this study predate the infection). Cell type and time point are not known.

In its sample, this clonotype was seen a few times. The chain carries TRBV5-1 and TRBJ1-4; 8 nucleotides agree with TRBD1. Germline values: CDR1 SGHRS, CDR2 YFSETQ. The V segment lost 2 bases and the J segment 5 bases; nucleotides outside the gene matches: 8. This CDR3 comprises 16 residues. Here the CDR3 DNA reads TGCGCCAGCAGCTTAGGGACAGGACGTCGAAATGAAAAACTGTTTTTT. Encoded protein: CASSLGTGRRNEKLFF.

This clonotype was seen only a few times. The V and J genes are TRBV12-3 or TRBV12-4 and TRBJ2-5; 10 positions agree with TRBD1. CDR3 size: 17 residues. The V and J ends lost 3 bases and 5 bases, in that order; junction bases with no gene match: 12. The CDR3 DNA reads as TGTGCCAGCAGTTTCTCCGGGACAGGGGTGAGCGGGGAGACCCAGTACTTC. It encodes CASSFSGTGVSGETQYF.

A few counts support this clonotype. The chain combines TRBV30 with TRBJ2-7; TRBD2 might be the D (7 bases). Germline lookup yields CDR1 GTSNPN and CDR2 SVGIG (reference sequence). The V end was cut by 3 bases, the J end by 7 bases, with 10 bases between. The CDR3 loop spans 11 amino acids. This CDR3 reads CAWRRGGEQYF. The CDR3 DNA reads as TGTGCCTGGAGGAGGGGGGGAGAGCAGTACTTC.

There are a few counts of this clonotype. The chain recombines TRBV30 with TRBJ2-1; D possibly corresponds to TRBD1 (6 bases). Germline CDR1 reads GTSNPN; CDR2 reads SVGIG (reference sequence). V was pared by 5 bases and J by 8 bases, with 10 bases between. The CDR3 has 11 residues. The CDR3 DNA follows: TGTGCCTGGGCGACAGGCTATGAGCAGTTCTTC. This translates into CAWATGYEQFF. Variable domain in full (rest from reference TRBV30 and TRBJ2-1): SQTIHQWPATLVQPVGSPLSLECTVEGTSNPNLYWYRQAAGRGLQLLFYSVGIGQISSEVPQNLSASRPQDRQFILSSKKLLLSDSGFYLCAWATGYEQFFGPGTRLTVL.

This clonotype was counted ten times or more. The chain recombines TRBV7-9 with TRBJ1-5, with 7 bases aligning to TRBD1. After removal of 6 bases from V and 2 bases from J, the junction contained 4 bases not matched to a gene. The CDR3 totals 14 residues. Germline V CDR1 and CDR2: SEHNR, FQNEAQ (reference sequence). CDR3 sequence reads: CASSPTGGNQPQHF. CDR3 DNA: TGTGCCAGCAGTCCTACAGGGGGCAATCAGCCCCAGCATTTT. Supplemented by reference TRBV7-9 and TRBJ1-5, the full variable domain reads DTGVSQNPRHKITKRGQNVTFRCDPISEHNRLYWYRQTLGQGPEFLTYFQNEAQLEKSRLLSDRFSAERPKGSFSTLEIQRTEQGDSAMYLCASSPTGGNQPQHFGDGTRLSIL.

This clonotype was observed a handful of times. The CDR3 sequence: CASSQATGNEQYV. The CDR3, as DNA: TGCGCCAGCAGCCAGGCTACCGGCAACGAGCAGTACGTC. This chain uses TRBV4-1 with TRBJ2-7; D is undetermined. Germline V gene sequence: CDR1 MGHRA, CDR2 YSYEKL. V shed 3 bases and J shed 5 bases, with 11 bases lying between them. The CDR3 has 13 amino acids.

The chain links TRBV28 to TRBJ2-7; 9 bases fit TRBD1. Germline CDR1 is MDHEN and CDR2 is SYDVKM. The V gene end was trimmed by 5 bases and the J gene end by 4 bases; junction bases not matched to a gene: 12. The CDR3 extends over 16 amino acids. The CDR3 protein is CASSGQGMDPRYEQYV. In nucleotides, the CDR3 is TGTGCCAGCAGTGGACAGGGGATGGACCCCCGTTACGAGCAGTACGTC.

The gene calls are TRBV27 and TRBJ1-1; D possibly corresponds to TRBD1 (5 bases). Trimming cost V 1 base and J 0 bases, with 9 bases left between them. CDR3 length equals 15 residues. CDR1 is MNHEY and CDR2 is SMNVEV in the germline V gene (reference sequence). For the CDR3, the DNA is TGTGCCAGCAGTTTATGGGGGGGACTGAACACTGAAGCTTTCTTT. Translated, it gives CASSLWGGLNTEAFF.

This clonotype was counted at least ten times. V usage is TRBV7-2 and J usage is TRBJ2-5; either TRBD1 or TRBD2 may supply D (5 bases each). V was cut by 0 bases and J by 7 bases, with 15 bases left in between. Germline CDR1 SGHTA, CDR2 FQGNSA. The CDR3 is made up of 15 amino acids. The chain's CDR3 is CASSLAGLARGTQYF. Here the CDR3 DNA reads TGTGCCAGCAGCTTAGCGGGGCTAGCCCGGGGGACCCAGTACTTC.

V usage is TRBV4-1 and J usage is TRBJ1-6, with D perhaps matching TRBD1 (5 bases). This CDR3 comprises 14 residues. Trimming pared 1 base from V and 7 bases from J, leaving 8 bases between. Germline V CDR1 and CDR2: MGHRA, YSYEKL. CDR3 amino acids: CASSQGRTNSPLHF. The CDR3 DNA reads as TGCGCCAGCAGCCAAGGACGGACAAATTCACCCCTCCACTTT.

This clonotype was seen a few times. The CDR3 sequence is CATTQGGWNEQFF. CDR3 DNA sequence: TGTGCCACCACTCAGGGCGGATGGAATGAGCAGTTCTTC. The chain employs TRBV15 and TRBJ2-1, with D perhaps TRBD1 (5 bases). Germline V CDR1 and CDR2: LNHNV, YYDKDF (reference sequence). The CDR3 runs 13 residues. V was pared by 7 bases and J by 7 bases, with 14 bases between.

The chain links TRBV6-5 to TRBJ1-6; D not resolved. CDR1 is MNHEY, CDR2 SVGAGI, per germline. V dropped 8 bases and J dropped 4 bases, with 6 bases sitting between them. CDR3 length: 12 residues. The CDR3 spells CASLTYNSPLHF. The CDR3 DNA reads TGTGCCAGCTTAACTTATAATTCACCCCTCCACTTT.

This chain uses TRBV28 with TRBJ2-6; the D gene could be TRBD1 or TRBD2 (7 bases each). CDR3 length: 16 residues. Germline CDR1 MDHEN, CDR2 SYDVKM. Trimming cost V 7 bases and J 1 base, with 14 bases left between them. CDR3 DNA: TGTGCCAGCATCAGGGGGGGCCCTTCTGGGGCCAACGTCCTGACTTTC. Encoded protein: CASIRGGPSGANVLTF.

The chain uses TRBV20-1 and TRBJ2-2; D gene unclear. Trimming removed 1 base from V and 3 bases from J, with 12 bases in between. Germline CDR1 and CDR2: DFQATT and SNEGSKA (reference sequence). The CDR3 covers 15 residues. This CDR3 is CSARVGQAYTGELFF. CDR3 nucleotides: TGCAGTGCTAGAGTAGGCCAGGCGTACACCGGGGAGCTGTTTTTT.

This chain links TRBV12-3 or TRBV12-4 with TRBJ2-3, with D tentatively TRBD2 (7 bases). The CDR3 is made up of 14 amino acids. Trimming took 7 bases from V and 5 from J, leaving 16 bases between them. The CDR3 DNA is TGTGCCAGCAAGGATGGCGGGGGCGGAGATACGCAGTATTTT. Protein: CASKDGGGGDTQYF.

The gene calls are TRBV29-1 and TRBJ2-3; 14 bases match TRBD2. Germline V gene lookup returns CDR1 SQVTM and CDR2 ANQGSEA. With V trimmed by 6 bases and J by 3 bases, 5 bases remained unmatched. This CDR3 spans 15 amino acids. CDR3 sequence reads: CSVQTSGGATDTQYF. In DNA form, the CDR3 reads TGCAGCGTACAGACTAGCGGGGGGGCTACAGATACGCAGTATTTT.

The chain links TRBV7-3 to TRBJ2-2; tentative D call: TRBD1 (6 bases). V lost 4 bases to trimming and J lost 0 bases, with 12 bases between them. The germline V gene encodes CDR1 SGHTA and CDR2 FQGTGA. This CDR3 has 16 residues. Written as DNA, the CDR3 is TGTGCCAGCAGCTCCTACAGGGAGACGAACACCGGGGAGCTGTTTTTT. It yields the protein CASSSYRETNTGELFF. Full variable domain (outside the CDR3, taken from reference TRBV7-3 and TRBJ2-2): GAGVSQTPSNKVTEKGKYVELRCDPISGHTALYWYRQSLGQGPEFLIYFQGTGAADDSGLPNDRFFAVRPEGSVSTLKIQRTERGDSAVYLCASSSYRETNTGELFFGEGSRLTVL.

This clonotype turned up a few times. V gene TRBV4-1 combines with J gene TRBJ2-2, with 8 bases lining up with TRBD2. V was clipped by 0 bases and J by 5 bases; unmatched bases: 8. This CDR3 has 17 amino acids. From germline, CDR1 is MGHRA and CDR2 YSYEKL. The CDR3 DNA follows: TGCGCCAGCAGCCAAGACAGCACCGGGACTAGTACCGGGGAGCTGTTTTTT. Amino acids: CASSQDSTGTSTGELFF.

The chain joins TRBV5-5 to TRBJ2-2; no clear D. This CDR3 has 15 residues. V lost 1 base, J lost 0 bases, and 7 bases lay in between. Germline CDR1 SGHKS, CDR2 YYEKEE (reference sequence). The CDR3 DNA is TGTGCCAGCAGCTTGACCCCTACGAACACCGGGGAGCTGTTTTTT. This encodes CASSLTPTNTGELFF. Based on the CDR3 plus reference TRBV5-5 and TRBJ2-2, the full variable domain is DAGVTQSPTHLIKTRGQQVTLRCSPISGHKSVSWYQQVLGQGPQFIFQYYEKEERGRGNFPDRFSARQFPNYSSELNVNALLLGDSALYLCASSLTPTNTGELFFGEGSRLTVL.

Ten or more counts support this clonotype. The chain employs TRBV4-2 and TRBJ2-3; 10 bases fit TRBD2. The germline CDR1 and CDR2 sequences are LGHNA and YNFKEQ. This CDR3 region has 15 residues. The ends lost 1 base at V and 4 bases at J; junction bases unmatched: 2. DNA for the CDR3: TGTGCCAGCAGCCAAGGGAGCGGGGGGGCAGATACGCAGTATTTT. The encoded protein is CASSQGSGGADTQYF.

The rearrangement joins TRBV7-9 to TRBJ1-6, with a possible D match to TRBD1 (5 bases). This CDR3 is 17 amino acids long. Trimming took off 1 base at V and 9 bases at J, with 19 bases between the two ends. Germline lookup yields CDR1 SEHNR and CDR2 FQNEAQ (reference sequence). CDR3 protein: CASSLEWVGGEASPLHF. In DNA, the CDR3 is TGTGCCAGCAGCTTAGAATGGGTCGGGGGAGAAGCTTCACCCCTCCACTTT.